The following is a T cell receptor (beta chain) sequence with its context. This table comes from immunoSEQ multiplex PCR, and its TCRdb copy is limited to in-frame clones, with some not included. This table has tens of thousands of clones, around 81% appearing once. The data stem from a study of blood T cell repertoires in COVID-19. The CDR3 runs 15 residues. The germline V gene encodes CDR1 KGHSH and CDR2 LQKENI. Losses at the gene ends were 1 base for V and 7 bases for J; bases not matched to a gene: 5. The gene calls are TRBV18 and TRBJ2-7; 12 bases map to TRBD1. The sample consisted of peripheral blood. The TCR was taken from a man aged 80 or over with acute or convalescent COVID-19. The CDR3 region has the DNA TGTGCCAGCTCACCACTGGGACAGGGGGCTGAAGAGCAGTACTTC. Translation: CASSPLGQGAEEQYF.